The next 3 T cell receptor beta chains were all read from a single sample in a study of blood T cell repertoires in COVID-19. Clones were sequenced by immunoSEQ multiplex PCR, and TCRdb holds only the in-frame ones, with some missing. The sample holds some 130,000 clones, around 81% seen once. Sequencing was carried out using peripheral blood. Receptor source: a woman aged 55-70 years with active or convalescent COVID-19.

The chain uses TRBV3-1 (or the pseudogene TRBV3-2) and TRBJ2-1; 10 bases line up with TRBD2. The CDR3 spans 15 residues. Per the germline V gene, CDR1 is LGHDT and CDR2 is YNNKEL (reference sequence). The junction had 2 bases not matched to a gene; V was cut back by 0 bases and J by 6 bases. In DNA form, the CDR3 reads TGTGCCAGCAGCCAAGACCTAGCGGGAGCCAATGAGCAGTTCTTC. It yields the protein CASSQDLAGANEQFF.

J is TRBJ2-7 and V is TRBV10-2; 8 nucleotides match TRBD2. The CDR3 contains 14 residues. Germline CDR1 reads WSHSY; CDR2 reads SAAADI. The V segment lost 4 bases and the J segment 2 bases; nucleotides outside the gene matches: 4. The chain's CDR3 is CASSVSGGPYEQYV. The CDR3, as DNA: TGCGCCAGCAGTGTTTCGGGGGGGCCCTACGAGCAGTACGTC.

The V gene is TRBV5-1, the J gene TRBJ2-3, with 11 nucleotides matching TRBD2. CDR1 SGHRS and CDR2 YFSETQ come from the germline V gene. V shed 0 bases and J 4 bases; nucleotides not matched to a gene: 4. The CDR3 is 16 amino acids. This chain's CDR3 is CASSLVLAGGPDTQYF. In DNA form, the CDR3 reads TGCGCCAGCAGCTTGGTTTTAGCGGGGGGGCCAGATACGCAGTATTTT.